Shown below are 19 T cell receptor beta chains from a single sample sequenced in a study of T cells in Graves' hyperthyroidism and ophthalmopathy. The TCR beta CDR3 regions underwent amplification using RNA transcripts as the source. HTBI primers drove first-round RT-PCR of the TCR CDR3. TCRdb passed the multiplex PCR reads through MiXCR, listing each CDR3 protein once. The table shows about half a million distinct CDR3 sequences, with approximately 25% occurring only once. Sequencing was carried out using blood. All receptors derive from a woman in her thirties with Graves' ophthalmopathy.

The chain recombines TRBV13 with TRBJ2-7; the D gene is possibly TRBD2 (6 bases). Trimming stripped 7 bases from V and 3 bases from J, with 19 bases between. Germline CDR1 PRHDT, CDR2 FYEKMQ (reference sequence). The CDR3 is 15 amino acids. The CDR3 region is CASTPTGGKVYEQYF. CDR3 nucleotides: TGTGCCAGCACCCCAACCGGGGGTAAAGTCTACGAGCAGTACTTC.

The chain employs TRBV28 and TRBJ1-2, with D hard to call. Germline V gene lookup returns CDR1 MDHEN and CDR2 SYDVKM. V lost 6 bases to trimming and J lost 0 bases, with 14 bases between them. This CDR3 is 15 amino acids long. The CDR3 spells CASSSFTRANYGYTF. CDR3 sequence (DNA): TGTGCCAGCAGCTCATTCACCAGAGCTAACTATGGCTACACCTTC.

This clonotype was counted at least ten times. The gene calls are TRBV25-1 and TRBJ2-7; D tentatively reads TRBD1 or TRBD2 (5 bases each). V was clipped by 11 bases and J by 1 base, with 15 bases between them. The CDR3 sequence is 13 residues long. Germline CDR1 MGHDK, CDR2 SYGVNS. The CDR3 nucleotides are TGTGCCGCCGGATATGGGGGTTCCTACGAGCAGTACTTC. It translates to CAAGYGGSYEQYF.

At least ten counts were recorded for this clonotype. The chain combines TRBV7-2 with TRBJ2-7; TRBD2 matches 9 bases. Per the germline V gene, CDR1 is SGHTA and CDR2 is FQGNSA. The junction had 8 bases not matched to a gene; V was cut back by 8 bases and J by 6 bases. The length of the CDR3 is 13 residues. CDR3 sequence: CASRGRAFGEQYF. CDR3 nucleotide sequence: TGTGCCAGCCGCGGGAGGGCTTTCGGCGAGCAGTACTTC.

The chain carries TRBV3-1 and TRBJ1-1; D may be TRBD1 (5 bases). The ends were cut back, 8 bases at V and 6 bases at J, with 13 bases in the middle. The CDR3 totals 12 residues. Germline CDR1 and CDR2: LGHDT and YNNKEL (reference sequence). The DNA of the CDR3 is TGTGCCAGCTCCGCCGCGGGGCCTGAAGCTTTCTTT. It is translated as CASSAAGPEAFF.

This clonotype was counted only a few times. V gene TRBV11-1 combines with J gene TRBJ2-4; D might be TRBD1 (6 bases). Germline V gene data show CDR1 as SGHAT and CDR2 as FQDESV (reference sequence). V was pared by 5 bases and J by 0 bases, with 17 bases between. The CDR3 spans 17 residues. CDR3 nucleotides: TGTGCCAGCAGCCCCCCACCCGGACAGCTAGCCAAAAACATTCAGTACTTC. It specifies CASSPPPGQLAKNIQYF. The variable domain in full, with the rest retrieved from reference TRBV11-1 and TRBJ2-4, is EAEVAQSPRYKITEKSQAVAFWCDPISGHATLYWYRQILGQGPELLVQFQDESVVDDSQLPKDRFSAERLKGVDSTLKIQPAELGDSAMYLCASSPPPGQLAKNIQYFGAGTRLSVL.

This clonotype was seen repeatedly, ten times or more. This chain uses TRBV6-5 with TRBJ2-5, with D uncertain. Looked up from germline, CDR1 is MNHEY and CDR2 is SVGAGI. Trimming took off 1 base at V and 3 bases at J, with 9 bases between the two ends. The CDR3 is 14 residues long. The CDR3: CASSYFGGKETQYF. CDR3 bases: TGTGCCAGCAGTTACTTTGGCGGTAAAGAGACCCAGTACTTC.

This clonotype was seen more than once but under ten times. The chain is built from TRBV6-5 and TRBJ2-2; 9 bases agree with TRBD2. Germline loops: CDR1 MNHEY, CDR2 SVGAGI. V shed 0 bases and J 2 bases; nucleotides not matched to a gene: 4. The CDR3 loop spans 17 amino acids. The CDR3 nucleotides are TGTGCCAGCAGTTACTCTAGGACTAGCGAAAACACCGGGGAGCTGTTTTTT. Translation: CASSYSRTSENTGELFF.

This clonotype was picked up many times. The chain employs TRBV6-2 or TRBV6-3 and TRBJ2-5; TRBD1 might be the D (5 bases). Trimming cost V 2 bases and J 2 bases, with 12 bases left between them. CDR3 length equals 15 residues. The germline V gene has CDR1 MNHEY and CDR2 SVGEGT. CDR3 DNA: TGTGCCAGCAGTTACGGGGCAGACCAACAAGAGACCCAGTACTTC. This encodes CASSYGADQQETQYF.

With regard to this clonotype: The missing conserved phenylalanine or tryptophan at the end of this CDR3 makes a read error likely. The chain couples TRBV7-6 to TRBJ1-5; 7 bases fit TRBD1. This CDR3 has 14 residues. CDR1 and CDR2 (germline): SGHVS, FNYEAQ. After removal of 4 bases from V and 7 bases from J, the junction contained 7 bases not matched to a gene. CDR3 DNA: TGTGCCAGCAGCTGCGACAGGGAGGGACAGCCCCAGCATTCT. This codes for CASSCDREGQPQHS.

Concerning this clonotype: A much larger clonotype is one base distant, so this may be a read error. The chain is built from TRBV24-1 and TRBJ1-5; D remains unclear. Trimming stripped 12 bases from V and 3 bases from J, with 14 bases between. CDR1 and CDR2 (germline): KGHDR, SFDVKD. This CDR3 has 13 residues. The DNA of the CDR3 is TGTGCCTCGGGAACCGGGAACAATCAGCCCCAGCATTTT. Encoded protein: CASGTGNNQPQHF.

This chain joins TRBV7-2 and TRBJ1-2; D may be TRBD1 (5 bases). Germline CDR1 and CDR2: SGHTA and FQGNSA. The germline V and J ends were trimmed by 5 bases and 6 bases, with 16 bases remaining between them. CDR3 length equals 14 residues. This CDR3 reads CASSARGDGDGYTF. CDR3 sequence (DNA): TGTGCCAGCAGCGCTAGGGGAGATGGCGATGGCTACACCTTC.

This clonotype was detected ten times or more. CDR3 protein: CASSNRVGWNTEAFF. CDR3 bases: TGTGCCAGTAGTAACAGGGTGGGTTGGAACACTGAAGCTTTCTTT. The rearrangement joins TRBV19 to TRBJ1-1, with a weak D call TRBD1 (6 bases). This CDR3 spans 15 amino acids. Germline V gene data show CDR1 as LNHDA and CDR2 as SQIVND (reference sequence). Trimming stripped 4 bases from V and 1 base from J, with 13 bases between.

The chain carries TRBV20-1 and TRBJ1-2; D is ambiguous. Germline V lookup: CDR1 DFQATT, CDR2 SNEGSKA (reference sequence). The CDR3 runs 14 residues. The ends were cut back, 7 bases at V and 5 bases at J, with 20 bases in the middle. The chain's CDR3 is CSGADPFLGYGYTF. CDR3 bases: TGCAGTGGGGCAGACCCATTCCTGGGATATGGCTACACCTTC.

The CDR3 DNA reads as TGTGCCAGCACCACCCAGGGGGTTTTCTATAATTCACCCCTCCACTTT. Residues: CASTTQGVFYNSPLHF. This chain uses TRBV6-1 with TRBJ1-6; 7 nucleotides agree with TRBD1. The CDR3 totals 16 residues. CDR1 is MNHNS, CDR2 SASEGT, per germline. Losses at the gene ends were 7 bases for V and 3 bases for J; bases not matched to a gene: 9.

The gene calls are TRBV20-1 and TRBJ1-6; tentatively, D is TRBD1 (5 bases). With 5 bases removed from V and 8 bases from J, the gap between germline ends came to 13 bases. Germline loops: CDR1 DFQATT, CDR2 SNEGSKA (reference sequence). The CDR3 is 13 residues long. The CDR3 region is CSAPRGTDSPLHF. The CDR3 DNA follows: TGCAGTGCTCCTCGGGGGACGGATTCACCCCTCCACTTT.

This clonotype appeared many times. This chain connects TRBV27 to TRBJ2-7; 7 nucleotides align to TRBD1. This CDR3 is 15 amino acids long. V gave up 2 bases and J gave up 4 bases; unmatched junction bases: 8. Germline V gives CDR1 MNHEY, CDR2 SMNVEV (reference sequence). CDR3 loop: CASSLNRDRYYEQYF. DNA for the CDR3: TGTGCCAGCAGTTTAAATCGGGACAGATATTACGAGCAGTACTTC.

This clonotype came up once. The V gene is TRBV30, the J gene TRBJ1-2; no reliable D call. This CDR3 is built from 16 residues. V dropped 0 bases and J dropped 5 bases, with 19 bases sitting between them. The germline gives CDR1 GTSNPN, CDR2 SVGIG (reference sequence). CDR3 DNA sequence: TGTGCCTGGAGTGTAGTCCGGGCAGGCCTGGGGTATGGCTACACCTTC. Translating gives CAWSVVRAGLGYGYTF.

This clonotype was counted at least ten times. The rearrangement links TRBV6-1 to TRBJ1-1; D remains unclear. Germline-derived CDR1 and CDR2 are MNHNS and SASEGT. Trimming left V 7 bases short and J 4 bases short, with 13 bases between. There are 13 residues in the CDR3. CDR3 region: CASTGSEITEAFF. Written as DNA, the CDR3 is TGTGCCAGCACGGGAAGTGAAATCACTGAAGCTTTCTTT.